The next 3 T cell receptor beta chains were all read from a single sample in a study of cytomegalovirus exposure and HLA in healthy donors. Profiled with immunoSEQ multiplex PCR; TCRdb holds only in-frame clones, not every one. The data contain roughly 120,000 clones, almost 90% of them singletons. Sequenced sample: PBMCs. The receptors were sampled from a woman younger than 35 in good health and CMV-seronegative.

This clone was found once. The V and J genes are TRBV5-6 and TRBJ1-5; D perhaps matches TRBD1 (5 bases). The CDR3 is 14 residues long. V dropped 2 bases and J dropped 3 bases, with 9 bases sitting between them. Germline V lookup: CDR1 SGHDT, CDR2 YYEEEE. The CDR3 sequence is CASSFWGLNQPQHF. In DNA form, the CDR3 reads TGTGCCAGCAGCTTTTGGGGCCTCAATCAGCCCCAGCATTTT.

This clone was seen only once. The V gene is TRBV6-5, the J gene TRBJ2-7, with 8 positions matching TRBD1. V lost 2 bases to trimming and J lost 6 bases; unmatched junction nucleotides: 9. The CDR3 sequence is 15 residues long. Germline loops: CDR1 MNHEY, CDR2 SVGAGI. The CDR3 DNA is TGTGCCAGCAGTTACCAAAAAGGACAGGGAGGCGAGCAGTACTTC. Translated, it gives CASSYQKGQGGEQYF.

The V gene is TRBV6-1, the J gene TRBJ2-5, with D uncertain. The CDR3 spans 13 residues. V was shortened by 8 bases and J by 1 base, with 11 bases between the two germline ends. CDR1 and CDR2 (germline): MNHNS, SASEGT. The CDR3 protein is CASQRQPQETQYF. DNA for the CDR3: TGTGCCAGCCAGCGTCAGCCCCAAGAGACCCAGTACTTC.